This T cell receptor (beta chain) was observed in a study of T-cell reconstitution after alpha-beta-depleted transplantation in children. Overall study results and limits: The origin of alpha-beta T cells about two months after transplant was reportedly several hundred expanded graft clones.

During its preparation, the TCRbeta library received unique molecular identifiers. TCRdb analysed the PCR reads with MiXCR anew, one entry per CDR3 protein. The table has about 310,000 distinct CDR3 sequences, roughly 25% seen once. CDR3 length: 13 amino acids. V dropped 2 bases and J dropped 2 bases, with 7 bases sitting between them. This clonotype was seen repeatedly, ten times or more. Its antigen is as yet unknown. The source is a male patient between 5 and 17 years old who had a stem cell transplant for acute lymphoblastic leukemia, so the T cells may come from the graft donor. This material consisted of PBMCs, mostly from graft donor cells, taken 180 days after TCRalphabeta/CD19-depleted stem cell transplant. The chain uses TRBV12-3 or TRBV12-4 and TRBJ2-7; D gene uncertain. DNA for the CDR3: TGTGCCAGCAGTTTATGGACGGCCTACGAGCAGTACTTC. Translation: CASSLWTAYEQYF.